This TCR beta chain was recovered during a study of T cell clonotyping in hematopoietic cell transplantation. Whole-study context: Cytoreduction preceded collection of pretransplant recipient samples. Study-level results: Pathologically expanded recipient clonotypes increased progressively from day 30 to day 180 as diversity fell. Higher Inverse Simpson Index values in graft donor and pretransplant recipient predicted broader posttransplant TCR diversity.

The CDR3 has 16 amino acids. Trimming stripped 6 bases from V and 5 bases from J, with 20 bases between. The germline V gene encodes CDR1 MDHEN and CDR2 SYDVKM. With respect to this clone: The antigen is unknown.

Documented time point: recipient sample about 28 days before transplant, after cytoreduction. The table came from immunoSEQ multiplex PCR; TCRdb's copy has only in-frame clones and leaves some out. The sample shows tens of thousands of clones, approximately 95% of them seen only once. The source was peripheral blood mononuclear cells, collected before stem cell transplant. V usage is TRBV28 and J usage is TRBJ1-5; D is ambiguous. The receptor was derived from a woman aged 45-59 years with acute myeloid leukemia. Some clones in this sample may be carry-over from other donors' samples. In DNA form, the CDR3 reads TGTGCCAGCAGCCTTATGAGGAACGGTCTTTATCAGCCCCAGCATTTT. It yields the protein CASSLMRNGLYQPQHF.